These 23 T cell receptor beta chains came from one sample sequenced in a study of cytomegalovirus exposure and HLA in healthy donors. Researchers ran the PCR with 60 Vbeta and 13 Jbeta primers. Only in-frame clones appear in the TCRdb table, and some are missing; sequencing was by immunoSEQ multiplex PCR. The sample shows roughly 190,000 clones, about 9.4% of them seen only once. Sequenced sample: PBMCs. The receptor set was obtained from a woman between 25 and 40 years old in good health and CMV-seropositive.

This clone was recorded a few times. The chain uses TRBV20-1 and TRBJ1-1, with a weak D call TRBD1 (5 bases). The CDR3 totals 11 residues. The germline CDR1 and CDR2 sequences are DFQATT and SNEGSKA (reference sequence). The CDR3 DNA is TGCAGCCAAAGGGGAAACACTGAAGCTTTCTTT. Its translation: CSQRGNTEAFF.

This clone was detected only a few times. The CDR3 DNA follows: TGTGCCAGCTCGTACACCGGGACTAGCGCTTACGAGCAGTACTTC. This encodes CASSYTGTSAYEQYF. The V gene is TRBV18, the J gene TRBJ2-7; TRBD2 matches 10 bases. Per the germline V gene, CDR1 is KGHSH and CDR2 is LQKENI. The CDR3 length is 15 residues. Losses at the gene ends were 6 bases for V and 4 bases for J; bases not matched to a gene: 9. The whole variable domain, remainder taken from reference TRBV18 and TRBJ2-7, is NAGVMQNPRHLVRRRGQEARLRCSPMKGHSHVYWYRQLPEEGLKFMVYLQKENIIDESGMPKERFSAEFPKEGPSILRIQQVVRGDSAAYFCASSYTGTSAYEQYFGPGTRLTVT.

This clone was seen a few times. The V and J genes are TRBV5-6 and TRBJ1-2; weak D call: TRBD1 (5 bases). The CDR3 is made up of 14 amino acids. Germline CDR1 SGHDT, CDR2 YYEEEE. The germline V and J ends were trimmed by 1 base and 4 bases, with 11 bases remaining between them. CDR3 bases: TGTGCCAGCAGCTTGTGGGGCACCGCCTATGGCTACACCTTC. Encoded protein: CASSLWGTAYGYTF.

V usage is TRBV5-5 and J usage is TRBJ1-4, with unresolved D. The CDR3 consists of 15 residues. The V gene lost 0 bases and the J gene lost 5 bases, with 11 bases spanning the gap. Germline CDR1 reads SGHKS; CDR2 reads YYEKEE (reference sequence). The CDR3 DNA reads as TGTGCCAGCAGCTTGGTTGGAGGTGAGAATGAAAAACTGTTTTTT. It translates to CASSLVGGENEKLFF.

The chain recombines TRBV7-9 with TRBJ2-5; D call uncertain. The CDR3 extends over 12 amino acids. Trimming cost V 3 bases and J 4 bases, with 6 bases left between them. The germline V gene encodes CDR1 SEHNR and CDR2 FQNEAQ (reference sequence). The CDR3 protein is CASSLRGETQYF. CDR3 coding DNA: TGTGCCAGCAGCTTGAGAGGAGAGACCCAGTACTTC.

This chain links TRBV5-1 with TRBJ1-6, with TRBD1 matching 8 bases. Germline V CDR1 and CDR2: SGHRS, YFSETQ. Unmatched junction bases numbered 4, after V lost 1 base and J lost 4 bases. The CDR3 length is 16 residues. The CDR3 DNA sequence: TGCGCCAGCAGCTTGCAGGGGGCGGCGTATAATTCACCCCTCCACTTT. It is translated as CASSLQGAAYNSPLHF.

The V gene is TRBV15, the J gene TRBJ1-2; 11 bases match TRBD1. Germline values: CDR1 LNHNV, CDR2 YYDKDF (reference sequence). This CDR3 comprises 16 residues. V shed 2 bases and J 5 bases; nucleotides not matched to a gene: 7. CDR3 bases: TGTGCCACCAGCAGACCTCCGGGACAGGGGGGTTATGGCTACACCTTC. It yields the protein CATSRPPGQGGYGYTF.

This clone has only a few counts. Distinct nucleotide sequences in the sample also encode this CDR3. This rearrangement joins TRBV9 to TRBJ1-2; TRBD1 aligns across 7 bases. Germline CDR1 and CDR2: SGDLS and YYNGEE. The CDR3 sequence is 13 residues long. V was pared by 0 bases and J by 4 bases, with 0 bases of the junction left unmatched. The CDR3 reads CASSVGQGYGYTF. CDR3 in DNA: TGTGCCAGCAGCGTAGGACAGGGCTATGGCTACACCTTC.

This chain uses TRBV6-4 with TRBJ2-1; tentative D call: TRBD1 (5 bases). The germline V gene has CDR1 MRHNA and CDR2 SNTAGT. The CDR3 runs 14 residues. V gave up 2 bases and J gave up 12 bases, with 17 bases separating them. The CDR3 loop is CASSDRGREDRQFF. The CDR3 DNA reads as TGTGCCAGCAGTGACAGGGGCCGCGAGGATAGGCAGTTCTTC.

This clone was seen a handful of times. The CDR3 DNA follows: TGTGCCAGCAGTCGGACTAGGGGTGAGCAGTACTTC. Residues: CASSRTRGEQYF. This sequence joins TRBV2 and TRBJ2-7, with 7 bases identical to TRBD2. Germline CDR1 reads SNHLY; CDR2 reads FYNNEI. The CDR3 runs to 12 residues. Trimming at V came to 5 bases and at J to 7 bases, leaving 5 bases not matched to a gene.

A few counts support this clone. The CDR3 nucleotides read TGTGCCACCAAAAATCGGGAAACCACTGAAGCTTTCTTT. It yields the protein CATKNRETTEAFF. The V call is TRBV6-1, the J call TRBJ1-1, with unresolved D. The CDR3 covers 13 residues. Germline CDR1 and CDR2: MNHNS and SASEGT. Trimming shortened V by 10 bases and J by 4 bases, and 16 bases separated the two germline ends.

This clone appeared a few times. This chain joins TRBV5-1 and TRBJ1-1, with a possible D match to TRBD1 (5 bases). Germline CDR1 SGHRS, CDR2 YFSETQ. V was shortened by 4 bases and J by 4 bases, with 11 bases between the two germline ends. The CDR3 covers 13 residues. CDR3 residues: CASSHNGGTEAFF. As DNA, the CDR3 is TGCGCCAGCAGCCATAACGGGGGCACTGAAGCTTTCTTT.

The DNA of the CDR3 is TGCGCCAGCAGCTTGGGGGCAGACACTGAAGCTTTCTTT. This encodes CASSLGADTEAFF. The gene calls are TRBV5-1 and TRBJ1-1; no definite D call. The V and J ends lost 0 bases and 3 bases respectively, with 6 bases between them. In germline, CDR1 is SGHRS, CDR2 YFSETQ. This CDR3 is built from 13 residues.

This clone was observed a few times. The gene calls are TRBV2 and TRBJ2-1, with 8 bases aligning to TRBD2. This CDR3 is 16 amino acids long. Germline V gene sequence: CDR1 SNHLY, CDR2 FYNNEI. Unmatched junction bases numbered 16, after V lost 10 bases and J lost 5 bases. CDR3 coding DNA: TGTGCCACCATGCGGGGCGGAAGCGGGGGTAACAATGAGCAGTTCTTC. It codes for CATMRGGSGGNNEQFF.

This clone was picked up a small number of times. This chain links TRBV6-5 with TRBJ1-4; D not certain. Germline lookup yields CDR1 MNHEY and CDR2 SVGAGI. Trimming cost V 2 bases and J 8 bases, with 12 bases left between them. The CDR3 has 14 residues. CDR3 bases: TGTGCCAGCAGTTACGGAGGGTCTGGGGAAAAACTGTTTTTT. Translated, it gives CASSYGGSGEKLFF.

This chain uses TRBV4-1 with TRBJ1-5; D might be TRBD1 (6 bases). Germline V gene data show CDR1 as MGHRA and CDR2 as YSYEKL. V dropped 4 bases and J dropped 1 base, with 11 bases sitting between them. The CDR3 runs 15 residues. The CDR3 DNA is TGCGCCAGCAGCCCTACAGGGATAAGCAATCAGCCCCAGCATTTT. Translated, it gives CASSPTGISNQPQHF.

This clone was counted a few times. This sequence joins TRBV2 and TRBJ2-3; TRBD1 agrees at 11 bases. CDR3 length: 15 residues. Germline CDR1 and CDR2: SNHLY and FYNNEI. V lost 8 bases and J lost 5; bases outside the gene matches: 9. The CDR3, as DNA: TGTGCCAGCCGGGCCGGGACAGGGGGAGGAGATACGCAGTATTTT. It translates to CASRAGTGGGDTQYF.

The gene calls are TRBV19 and TRBJ1-4; D unresolved. Germline V gene sequence: CDR1 LNHDA, CDR2 SQIVND (reference sequence). CDR3 length: 16 amino acids. V was shortened by 6 bases and J by 0 bases, with 14 bases between the two germline ends. CDR3 sequence: CASSRFVTSTNEKLFF. CDR3 DNA sequence: TGTGCCAGTAGCAGGTTTGTTACCTCAACTAATGAAAAACTGTTTTTT.

CDR3 loop: CSARRDYEQYF. As DNA, the CDR3 is TGCAGTGCTAGGCGAGACTACGAGCAGTACTTC. The chain combines TRBV20-1 with TRBJ2-7; D uncertain. The germline V gene encodes CDR1 DFQATT and CDR2 SNEGSKA (reference sequence). The V end was cut by 3 bases, the J end by 3 bases, with 6 bases between. CDR3 length: 11 amino acids.

This chain uses TRBV4-1 with TRBJ2-7; TRBD2 agrees at 13 bases. Germline V gives CDR1 MGHRA, CDR2 YSYEKL. CDR3 length: 15 amino acids. V shed 4 bases, J shed 5 bases, and the junction held 5 bases outside the gene matches. CDR3 loop: CASSLRTSGSHEQYF. CDR3 nucleotide sequence: TGCGCCAGCAGCCTCCGGACTAGCGGGAGCCACGAGCAGTACTTC.

The chain employs TRBV7-9 and TRBJ2-2; D might be TRBD1 (6 bases). CDR1 and CDR2 (germline): SEHNR, FQNEAQ (reference sequence). V was clipped by 5 bases and J by 7 bases, with 14 bases between them. This CDR3 is built from 14 residues. CDR3 DNA sequence: TGTGCCAGCAGCCCCCGGAGGACAGTCGGGGAGCTGTTTTTT. Amino acids: CASSPRRTVGELFF.

Only a few counts were recorded for this clone. The chain carries TRBV6-1 and TRBJ2-5, with D perhaps TRBD2 (5 bases). V was pared by 7 bases and J by 4 bases, with 16 bases between. The CDR3 is 14 residues long. Germline lookup yields CDR1 MNHNS and CDR2 SASEGT. CDR3 sequence: CASIGSRHSETQYF. In nucleotides, the CDR3 is TGTGCCAGCATAGGGAGTAGGCATTCAGAGACCCAGTACTTC.

The rearrangement joins TRBV6-6 to TRBJ1-1; D unclear. This CDR3 comprises 11 residues. Germline V lookup: CDR1 MNHNY, CDR2 SVGAGI (reference sequence). Trimming took 5 bases from V and 7 from J, leaving 8 bases between them. CDR3 in amino acids: CASSQAVEAFF. The CDR3 nucleotides are TGTGCCAGCAGTCAGGCCGTTGAAGCTTTCTTT.